Listed here are 29 T cell receptor beta chains from one sample, sequenced in a study of T cell changes during pregnancy in multiple sclerosis. The assay was immunoSEQ multiplex PCR, and TCRdb's table has in-frame clones only and misses some. The data contain tens of thousands of clones, approximately 92% of them singletons. The specimen was CD4+ T cells from peripheral blood mononuclear cells, collected in the third trimester of pregnancy. These receptor sequences come from a female donor with multiple sclerosis, enrolled in a pregnancy study.

The chain combines TRBV5-1 with TRBJ1-3; D perhaps matches TRBD1 (5 bases). CDR3 length: 16 amino acids. Per germline, CDR1 SGHRS and CDR2 YFSETQ. V was pared by 7 bases and J by 11 bases, with 28 bases between. The CDR3 DNA reads as TGCGCCAGCGGGAGGGTTGGACCCCGGGGCGGGGATGCCATATATTTT. The encoded protein is CASGRVGPRGGDAIYF.

The chain joins TRBV28 to TRBJ1-2, with 9 bases identical to TRBD1. The CDR3 length is 14 residues. V lost 6 bases, J lost 4 bases, and 6 bases stayed unmatched. Germline V gives CDR1 MDHEN, CDR2 SYDVKM. The CDR3 reads CASRYRGLVYGYTF. In DNA, the CDR3 is TGTGCCAGCAGGTACAGGGGGCTAGTCTATGGCTACACCTTC.

Points on this clone: At one end the junction does not follow the germline gene, possibly because of a read error. The gene calls are TRBV7-7 and TRBJ2-1; 8 positions agree with TRBD1. The CDR3 is 12 residues long. The V gene's germline CDR1 is SSHAT and CDR2 FNYEAQ (reference sequence). The CDR3 reads CASSGQGNEQFF. The CDR3 DNA sequence: TGTGCTAGCAGTGGACAGGGAAATGAGCAGTTCTTC.

The chain has TRBV9 and TRBJ2-5; 7 bases align to TRBD2. CDR1 is SGDLS, CDR2 YYNGEE, per germline. Unmatched junction bases numbered 9, after V lost 9 bases and J lost 1 base. The CDR3 has 14 residues. CDR3 amino acids: CAISISGIQETQYF. In DNA, the CDR3 is TGTGCCATCTCTATCAGCGGGATCCAAGAGACCCAGTACTTC.

This sequence joins TRBV18 and TRBJ2-7, with D unresolved. The CDR3 sequence is 14 residues long. Germline V CDR1 and CDR2: KGHSH, LQKENI. Trimming cost V 3 bases and J 0 bases, with 9 bases left between them. DNA for the CDR3: TGTGCCAGCTCACCCTCCCACAACTCCTACGAGCAGTACTTC. Protein sequence: CASSPSHNSYEQYF. The full variable domain, its missing parts supplied by reference TRBV18 and TRBJ2-7, is NAGVMQNPRHLVRRRGQEARLRCSPMKGHSHVYWYRQLPEEGLKFMVYLQKENIIDESGMPKERFSAEFPKEGPSILRIQQVVRGDSAAYFCASSPSHNSYEQYFGPGTRLTVT.

This chain links TRBV29-1 with TRBJ2-3, with a possible D match to TRBD1 (6 bases). Germline values: CDR1 SQVTM, CDR2 ANQGSEA. The CDR3 runs 16 residues. V dropped 0 bases and J dropped 0 bases, with 13 bases sitting between them. The CDR3 sequence is CSVEDRTGWSTDTQYF. CDR3 sequence (DNA): TGCAGCGTTGAAGATAGAACAGGGTGGAGCACAGATACGCAGTATTTT.

The chain couples TRBV4-3 to TRBJ2-2; 8 positions agree with TRBD2. Germline V CDR1 and CDR2: LGHNA, YSLEER. The CDR3 runs 16 residues. The V and J ends lost 3 bases and 0 bases, in that order; junction bases with no gene match: 3. CDR3 residues: CASSQLAGSNTGELFF. DNA for the CDR3: TGCGCCAGCAGCCAGCTAGCGGGTTCGAACACCGGGGAGCTGTTTTTT.

The gene calls are TRBV27 and TRBJ2-3; 9 nucleotides align to TRBD2. The V and J ends lost 7 bases and 5 bases, in that order; junction bases with no gene match: 4. Per the germline V gene, CDR1 is MNHEY and CDR2 is SMNVEV (reference sequence). CDR3 length equals 13 residues. CDR3 nucleotide sequence: TGTGCCAGCAAGACTAGCGGCAGAGATACGCAGTATTTT. Encoded protein: CASKTSGRDTQYF.

The chain links TRBV5-4 to TRBJ2-7, with 10 bases that match TRBD1. Looked up from germline, CDR1 is SGHNT and CDR2 is YYREEE (reference sequence). The length of the CDR3 is 15 residues. J lost 2 bases, V lost 0 bases, and 2 bases had no gene match. CDR3 nucleotide sequence: TGTGCCAGCAGCTTGGGACAGGGGGCCGCCTACGAGCAGTACTTC. Translated: CASSLGQGAAYEQYF.

This CDR3 is CASRLWPSGYNEQFF. The CDR3 region has the DNA TGTGCAAGTCGCTTATGGCCTAGCGGTTACAATGAGCAGTTCTTC. The chain recombines TRBV12-2 with TRBJ2-1; no DNA check was done on the table's D call, TRBD2. TRBV12-2 is noted as a pseudogene. CDR3 size: 15 residues.

The chain joins TRBV7-8 to TRBJ2-7, with a possible D match to TRBD2 (5 bases). Trimming took 4 bases from V and 4 from J, leaving 8 bases between them. Germline CDR1 is SGHVS and CDR2 is FQNEAQ. This CDR3 has 12 amino acids. The chain's CDR3 is CASSYRLYEQYF. For the CDR3, the DNA is TGTGCCAGCAGCTATAGACTATACGAGCAGTACTTC.

The chain recombines TRBV5-1 with TRBJ2-2, with D tentatively TRBD1 (6 bases). The V gene lost 4 bases and the J gene lost 6 bases, with 10 bases spanning the gap. CDR1 and CDR2 from the germline V gene are SGHRS and YFSETQ. The CDR3 loop spans 13 amino acids. CDR3 residues: CASSPGVAGELFF. The DNA of the CDR3 is TGCGCCAGCAGCCCAGGGGTGGCCGGGGAGCTGTTTTTT.

The gene calls are TRBV15 and TRBJ2-3; no definite D call. V lost 5 bases to trimming and J lost 1 base, with 16 bases between them. From germline, CDR1 is LNHNV and CDR2 YYDKDF (reference sequence). CDR3 size: 16 residues. CDR3 DNA: TGTGCCACCAGCTCCAGTTTGGCAGTACGCACAGATACGCAGTATTTT. Its protein product is CATSSSLAVRTDTQYF. Complete variable domain (other parts from reference TRBV15 and TRBJ2-3): DAMVIQNPRYQVTQFGKPVTLSCSQTLNHNVMYWYQQKSSQAPKLLFHYYDKDFNNEADTPDNFQSRRPNTSFCFLDIRSPGLGDTAMYLCATSSSLAVRTDTQYFGPGTRLTVL.

The chain is built from TRBV30 and TRBJ1-6, with 7 bases aligning to TRBD1. The CDR3 sequence is 16 residues long. Germline CDR1 is GTSNPN and CDR2 is SVGIG (reference sequence). V shed 2 bases and J 4 bases; nucleotides not matched to a gene: 8. The CDR3 bases are TGTGCCTGGAGTTCGCCGGGACAGCGTTATAATTCACCCCTCCACTTT. Residues: CAWSSPGQRYNSPLHF.

The chain has TRBV2 and TRBJ2-1; 12 bases are shared with TRBD2. The ends lost 8 bases at V and 5 bases at J; junction bases unmatched: 10. Looked up from germline, CDR1 is SNHLY and CDR2 is FYNNEI. The CDR3 spans 16 residues. The CDR3 spells CASRNRGLAGNNEQFF. The CDR3 DNA is TGTGCCAGCCGTAACCGGGGACTAGCGGGCAACAATGAGCAGTTCTTC.

The chain recombines TRBV5-4 with TRBJ2-3; tentative D call: TRBD2 (6 bases). There are 13 residues in the CDR3. Germline CDR1 reads SGHNT; CDR2 reads YYREEE (reference sequence). V lost 4 bases and J 4 bases, leaving 10 bases between the germline ends. CDR3 sequence reads: CASSVRLADTQYF. As DNA, the CDR3 is TGTGCCAGCAGCGTAAGACTAGCAGATACGCAGTATTTT.

The V and J genes are TRBV15 and TRBJ2-5, with 8 bases matching TRBD1. This CDR3 is built from 16 residues. V shed 1 base, J shed 4 bases, and the junction held 8 bases outside the gene matches. Germline V CDR1 and CDR2: LNHNV, YYDKDF (reference sequence). The CDR3 DNA sequence: TGTGCCACCAGCAGAGGCCCCCGCGACAGGGGAGAGACCCAGTACTTC. This encodes CATSRGPRDRGETQYF.

This sequence joins TRBV9 and TRBJ2-3; TRBD2 aligns across 9 bases. CDR1 is SGDLS, CDR2 YYNGEE, per germline. The CDR3 is 17 amino acids. The ends lost 0 bases at V and 0 bases at J; junction bases unmatched: 5. CDR3 sequence: CASSVGPRGGSTDTQYF. The DNA for the CDR3 is TGTGCCAGCAGCGTAGGTCCGCGGGGGGGGAGCACAGATACGCAGTATTTT.

The V gene is TRBV30, the J gene TRBJ2-1, with 10 bases lining up with TRBD1. J was trimmed by 7 bases and V by 3 bases; bases with no gene match: 3. Germline V gene sequence: CDR1 GTSNPN, CDR2 SVGIG (reference sequence). This CDR3 is 13 amino acids long. The DNA for the CDR3 is TGTGCCTGGAGCGGGACAGGGGTGAATGAGCAGTTCTTC. It encodes CAWSGTGVNEQFF.

The chain has TRBV6-5 and TRBJ1-1; unclear D gene. Germline CDR1 and CDR2: MNHEY and SVGAGI. CDR3 length: 13 residues. The V end lost 6 bases, the J end lost 1 base, and 9 bases lay between the germline ends. The CDR3 DNA is TGTGCCAGCAGGATACCAGGGAACACTGAAGCTTTCTTT. Translated, it gives CASRIPGNTEAFF.

The chain has TRBV4-2 and TRBJ1-3; D not resolved. The V gene's germline CDR1 is LGHNA and CDR2 YNFKEQ. The CDR3 is 14 residues long. Trimming left V 1 base short and J 4 bases short, with 8 bases between. CDR3 coding DNA: TGTGCCAGCAGCCAAGCGAGATTAGGAAACACCATATATTTT. Encoded protein: CASSQARLGNTIYF.

This clone appeared a single time. Other nucleotide sequences in the sample specify the same CDR3. V and J are TRBV5-1 and TRBJ1-5; D might be TRBD1 (6 bases). V lost 0 bases and J lost 1, with 8 bases in between. Germline V CDR1 and CDR2: SGHRS, YFSETQ. The length of the CDR3 is 15 residues. CDR3 amino acids: CASSLGGQSNQPQHF. DNA for the CDR3: TGCGCCAGCAGCTTGGGGGGGCAGAGCAATCAGCCCCAGCATTTT.

The chain links TRBV15 to TRBJ2-2, with a tentative D call TRBD1 (5 bases). The ends were cut back, 0 bases at V and 6 bases at J, with 17 bases in the middle. Per the germline V gene, CDR1 is LNHNV and CDR2 is YYDKDF (reference sequence). CDR3 length: 17 residues. CDR3 loop: CATSRDPGRDIPGELFF. CDR3 sequence (DNA): TGTGCCACCAGCAGAGATCCTGGCAGGGATATTCCCGGGGAGCTGTTTTTT.

V is TRBV6-5 and J is TRBJ2-7; D perhaps matches TRBD2 (6 bases). Trimming stripped 0 bases from V and 6 bases from J, with 12 bases between. The CDR3 length is 14 residues. Germline loops: CDR1 MNHEY, CDR2 SVGAGI. The CDR3 DNA follows: TGTGCCAGCAGTTACTCGTTGGCGGGAACCGAGCAGTACTTC. This gives the protein CASSYSLAGTEQYF.

The V call is TRBV9, the J call TRBJ1-5; D remains ambiguous. V was cut by 0 bases and J by 2 bases, with 9 bases left in between. CDR1 SGDLS and CDR2 YYNGEE come from the germline V gene. The CDR3 is 15 amino acids. The CDR3: CASSVGEGRNQPQHF. Written as DNA, the CDR3 is TGTGCCAGCAGCGTAGGGGAGGGCCGCAATCAGCCCCAGCATTTT.

Here the CDR3 reads CASSLGAGANEKLFF. CDR3 nucleotides: TGTGCCAGCAGTTTAGGTGCAGGGGCTAATGAAAAACTGTTTTTT. The gene calls are TRBV28 and TRBJ1-4; maybe TRBD1 (6 bases). This CDR3 comprises 15 residues. Germline CDR1 reads MDHEN; CDR2 reads SYDVKM. V was clipped by 2 bases and J by 3 bases, with 10 bases between them.

This sequence joins TRBV11-2 and TRBJ2-5; D gene ambiguous. Germline V gene data show CDR1 as SGHAT and CDR2 as FQNNGV. This CDR3 contains 12 residues. The V gene lost 1 base and the J gene lost 5 bases, with 5 bases spanning the gap. CDR3 coding DNA: TGTGCCAGCAGCTTAGTCCGGGAGACCCAGTACTTC. Its translation: CASSLVRETQYF. The whole variable domain, remainder taken from reference TRBV11-2 and TRBJ2-5, is EAGVAQSPRYKIIEKRQSVAFWCNPISGHATLYWYQQILGQGPKLLIQFQNNGVVDDSQLPKDRFSAERLKGVDSTLKIQPAKLEDSAVYLCASSLVRETQYFGPGTRLLVL.

The rearrangement links TRBV11-2 to TRBJ2-7; 11 bases align to TRBD2. This CDR3 is built from 12 residues. With 11 bases clipped from V and 4 bases from J, the junction kept 4 bases outside the gene matches. The V gene's germline CDR1 is SGHAT and CDR2 FQNNGV. The CDR3 sequence is CASGLAVYEQYF. DNA of the CDR3: TGTGCCTCGGGACTAGCGGTATACGAGCAGTACTTC.

This chain links TRBV15 with TRBJ1-2, with TRBD1 matching over 11 bases. The CDR3 extends over 17 amino acids. The germline V gene encodes CDR1 LNHNV and CDR2 YYDKDF (reference sequence). The junction had 8 bases not matched to a gene; V was cut back by 3 bases and J by 2 bases. DNA for the CDR3: TGTGCCACCAGCAGCGGGGGGGGACAGGGGGGCAACTATGGCTACACCTTC. Its translation: CATSSGGGQGGNYGYTF.